The entry below describes one T cell receptor beta chain. Its matching antigen is unknown. CD45RO negativity and positive selection for CCR7 defined naive CD8 cells, a population that excluded terminally differentiated effector memory CD45RA+ cells. Sorted-subset replicate PCR reactions contained 200 to 250 ng DNA, corresponding to tens of thousands of T cell genomes. Assay used: immunoSEQ multiplex PCR; TCRdb lists only in-frame clones, some missing. The sample lists about 1.9 million clones; about 93% were seen once. The V segment lost 3 bases and the J segment 6 bases; nucleotides outside the gene matches: 6. This CDR3 is built from 14 residues. Germline values: CDR1 SGDLS, CDR2 YYNGEE. This sample was taken from a study of shared clonotypes between healthy human individuals. Study-wide points: Sequencing depth was predicted to influence how clonotypes are shared among donors.

The receptor was derived from a man younger than 35 in good health. Some clones in this sample may be carry-over from other donors' samples. The rearrangement uses TRBV9 and TRBJ1-1; 9 bases are a match to TRBD1. What was sequenced was naive CD8+ T cells from PBMCs. CDR3 sequence: CASSAPTGGAEAFF. The CDR3 nucleotides are TGTGCCAGCAGCGCCCCGACAGGGGGGGCTGAAGCTTTCTTT. Full variable domain (outside the CDR3, taken from reference TRBV9 and TRBJ1-1): DSGVTQTPKHLITATGQRVTLRCSPRSGDLSVYWYQQSLDQGLQFLIQYYNGEERAKGNILERFSAQQFPDLHSELNLSSLELGDSALYFCASSAPTGGAEAFFGQGTRLTVV.